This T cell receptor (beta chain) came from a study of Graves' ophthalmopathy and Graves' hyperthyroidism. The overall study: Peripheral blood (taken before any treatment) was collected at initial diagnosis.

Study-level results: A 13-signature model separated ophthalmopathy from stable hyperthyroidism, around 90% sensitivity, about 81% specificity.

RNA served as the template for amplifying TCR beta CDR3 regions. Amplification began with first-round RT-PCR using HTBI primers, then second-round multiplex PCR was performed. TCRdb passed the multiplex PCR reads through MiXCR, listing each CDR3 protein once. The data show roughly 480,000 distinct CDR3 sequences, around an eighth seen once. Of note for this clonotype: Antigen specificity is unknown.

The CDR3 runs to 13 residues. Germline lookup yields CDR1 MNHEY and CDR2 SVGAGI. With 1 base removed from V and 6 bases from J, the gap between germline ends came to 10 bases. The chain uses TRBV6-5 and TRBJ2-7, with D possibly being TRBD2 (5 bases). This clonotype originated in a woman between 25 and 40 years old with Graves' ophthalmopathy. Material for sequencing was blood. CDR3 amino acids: CASSYFREGEQYF. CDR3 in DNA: TGTGCCAGCAGTTACTTCAGAGAGGGCGAGCAGTACTTC.